Listed here is a single T cell receptor beta chain. Antigen: not known. This specimen includes other DNA sequences encoding the same CDR3. This entry comes from a study of beta chain features in type 1 diabetes. Overall study findings and caveats: Patients with Type 1 diabetes showed moderately but significantly shorter TCRB CDR3s in all four CD4+ subsets.

The germline V gene encodes CDR1 SEHNR and CDR2 FQNEAQ (reference sequence). The V segment lost 3 bases and the J segment 7 bases; nucleotides outside the gene matches: 7. The CDR3 consists of 15 residues. Investigators reverse transcribed all isolated RNA, so they sequenced expressed TCRB transcripts. TCRdb keeps only in-frame clones here, not all; method: immunoSEQ multiplex PCR. The sample includes about 160,000 clones, 7.5% to 9.5% of them seen just once. The sequence was obtained from a woman younger than 35 with type 1 diabetes. The material sequenced was central memory CD4+ T cells from blood. J is TRBJ2-1 and V is TRBV7-9; TRBD2 matches at 9 bases. In DNA, the CDR3 is TGTGCCAGCAGCTTGGCGGGAGGGTCTTGGAATGAGCAGTTCTTC. Translated: CASSLAGGSWNEQFF.